The present T cell receptor (beta chain) was sequenced within a study of T cells in Graves' hyperthyroidism and ophthalmopathy. This clonotype was found many times. Approximately 10 ml of fresh peripheral blood supplied the PBMCs. Researchers took RNA transcripts and amplified the TCR beta CDR3 regions from them. A set of HTBI primers served as the primers for a first-round RT-PCR of the TCR CDR3. MiXCR was run by TCRdb on the multiplex PCR reads, yielding one entry per CDR3 protein. The sample yields some 300,000 distinct CDR3 sequences, approximately 19% seen once. Germline V lookup: CDR1 SGHDT, CDR2 YYEEEE. The CDR3 contains 14 residues. With 3 bases removed from V and 0 bases from J, the gap between germline ends came to 9 bases.

The sequencing input was blood. The J gene is TRBJ1-1, the V gene TRBV5-6, with unresolved D. The source of this sequence is a man aged 50 or older with Graves' ophthalmopathy. The CDR3 here is CASSSGPVNTEAFF. CDR3 nucleotide sequence: TGTGCCAGCAGCTCCGGACCGGTGAACACTGAAGCTTTCTTT.